This TCR beta chain was retrieved from a study of human T cells and chemical hapten exposure. TCRdb fed the RACE reads into MiXCR, producing one record per CDR3 protein. The sample carries approximately 80,000 distinct CDR3 sequences, 8% to 13% recorded once. Regarding time point: patch test 2, 6 weeks after DPC sensitization. Treatment reported: therapeutic diphenylcyclopropenone sensitization with weekly scalp DPC. As concerns this clonotype: At one of its ends the junction is not consistent with the germline gene, which may arise from a read error.

The CDR3 covers 12 residues. Germline V gene data show CDR1 as KGHSH and CDR2 as LQKENI. The V and J genes are TRBV18 and TRBJ2-3; D is undetermined. This TCR derives from a woman between 45 and 60 years old with alopecia areata. Some clones in this sample may be carry-over from other donors' samples. Sequenced material: whole blood, taken in connection with sensitization to the hapten diphenylcyclopropenone (DPC). CDR3 region: CVSSPYTDTQYF. The CDR3 DNA is TGTGTCAGCTCACCTTACACAGATACGCAGTATTTT. Together with reference TRBV18 and TRBJ2-3, the CDR3 gives the full variable domain: NAGVMQNPRHLVRRRGQEARLRCSPMKGHSHVYWYRQLPEEGLKFMVYLQKENIIDESGMPKERFSAEFPKEGPSILRIQQVVRGDSAAYFCVSSPYTDTQYFGPGTRLTVL.